The rows below give T cell receptor beta chains drawn from one sample of a study of T-cell memory formation after mild COVID-19. TCRdb re-called the 5' RACE reads with MiXCR, one entry per CDR3 protein. The top ten hold 2% to 2.5% of the sample, which has about 150,000 distinct CDR3 sequences, roughly 6.2% seen once. Sequencing used PBMCs or a T cell subset sorted from them (not recorded which). These receptors originate from an adult woman who had mild COVID-19 (a few samples of this study predate the infection). Cell type and time point are not known. CDR3s include the opening cysteine and the closing phenylalanine or tryptophan. The D gene is left open where the match is weak. Only some rows state a clone size, as once, few, many or a class for expanded clones.

J,length,V,size,D,CDR3,DNA
TRBJ2-1,15,TRBV11-2,.,.,CASSLVRGSYNEQFF,TGTGCCAGCAGCTTAGTCAGGGGCTCCTACAATGAGCAGTTCTTC
TRBJ2-2,17,TRBV5-1,many,TRBD1,CASSTKTGGVLTGELFF,TGCGCCAGCAGCACTAAAACAGGGGGCGTATTGACCGGGGAGCTGTTTTTT
TRBJ2-5,12,TRBV4-1,few,.,CASSRIGETQYF,TGCGCCAGCAGCCGCATAGGGGAGACCCAGTACTTC
TRBJ2-7,14,TRBV7-9,many,.,CASSLAVVGYEQYF,TGTGCCAGCAGCTTAGCGGTCGTGGGCTACGAGCAGTACTTC
TRBJ2-4,15,TRBV24-1,.,.,CATSVGEGGKNIQYF,TGTGCCACCAGTGTTGGTGAAGGGGGCAAAAACATTCAGTACTTC
TRBJ2-7,12,TRBV12-3/TRBV12-4,many,.,CASSWDTYEQYF,TGTGCCAGCAGTTGGGACACCTACGAGCAGTACTTC
TRBJ1-2,15,TRBV6-6,few,.,CASSFRDNPGYGYTF,TGTGCCAGCAGTTTCCGGGACAACCCTGGGTATGGCTACACCTTC
TRBJ2-2,15,TRBV7-9,many,.,CASSLLSGTTGELFF,TGTGCCAGCAGCTTATTGTCGGGGACCACGGGGGAGCTGTTTTTT
TRBJ2-3,14,TRBV5-1,.,.,CASSGGARTDTQYF,TGCGCCAGCAGTGGGGGAGCCCGCACAGATACGCAGTATTTT
TRBJ1-1,16,TRBV5-1,many,.,CASSPHQQGMNTEAFF,TGCGCCAGCAGCCCGCACCAGCAGGGCATGAACACTGAAGCTTTCTTT
TRBJ2-7,14,TRBV9,.,.,CASSVDPGPLEQYF,TGTGCCAGCAGCGTAGACCCAGGACCGCTGGAGCAGTACTTC
TRBJ2-1,20,TRBV24-1,few,TRBD2,CATSDPSLTSGSSYYNEQFF,TGTGCCACCAGTGACCCCTCCCTGACTAGCGGGAGTTCGTACTACAATGAGCAGTTCTTC
TRBJ2-1,14,TRBV20-1,few,TRBD1,CSASEDRGLYEQFF,TGCAGTGCATCCGAGGACAGGGGGCTTTATGAGCAGTTCTTC
TRBJ2-1,17,TRBV10-3,many,TRBD2,CAISPRTSGTSYNEQFF,TGTGCCATCAGTCCCAGGACTAGCGGGACTTCCTACAATGAGCAGTTCTTC
TRBJ1-1,14,TRBV6-1,.,TRBD1,CASILSQGGTEAFF,TGTGCCAGCATTCTATCACAGGGGGGGACTGAAGCTTTCTTT
TRBJ2-3,18,TRBV20-1,few,TRBD2,CSARELQGLAGGSDTQYF,TGCAGTGCTAGAGAGCTACAAGGACTAGCGGGGGGCTCAGATACGCAGTATTTT
TRBJ2-3,13,TRBV20-1,once,.,CSADERGTDTQYF,TGCAGTGCCGACGAACGAGGAACAGATACGCAGTATTTT
TRBJ2-5,11,TRBV20-1,many,.,CSARKKETQYF,TGCAGTGCTAGGAAAAAAGAGACCCAGTACTTC
TRBJ2-1,16,TRBV5-4,many,TRBD2,CASSLAASGRAIEQFF,TGTGCCAGCAGCTTGGCGGCGAGCGGGAGGGCCATTGAGCAGTTCTTC
TRBJ2-3,12,TRBV12-3/TRBV12-4,.,TRBD2,CASSAGTIKQYF,TGTGCCAGCAGTGCAGGGACTATTAAGCAGTATTTT
TRBJ1-5,16,TRBV5-5,.,.,CASSSQGPFSNQPQHF,TGTGCCAGCAGCTCGCAGGGTCCCTTTAGCAATCAGCCCCAGCATTTT
TRBJ1-1,13,TRBV20-1,few,.,CSARDPLTTEAFF,TGCAGTGCTAGAGACCCATTAACCACTGAAGCTTTCTTT
TRBJ1-2,16,TRBV27,many,TRBD1,CASSSGTGGPNYGYTF,TGTGCCAGCAGTTCGGGGACAGGGGGTCCTAACTATGGCTACACCTTC
TRBJ1-5,13,TRBV2,few,.,CASSEDWGQPQHF,TGTGCCAGCAGTGAAGATTGGGGTCAGCCCCAGCATTTT
TRBJ2-7,15,TRBV6-5,many,TRBD1,CASSRSRDRAYEQYF,TGTGCCAGCAGCAGAAGCCGGGACAGAGCCTACGAGCAGTACTTC
TRBJ2-5,15,TRBV2,.,TRBD1,CASSSRDRGAETQYF,TGTGCCAGCAGTTCCCGGGACAGGGGCGCAGAGACCCAGTACTTC
TRBJ1-1,15,TRBV29-1,many,TRBD1,CSSLRDRARVSEAFF,TGCAGCTCCTTAAGGGACAGGGCCAGGGTATCTGAAGCTTTCTTT
TRBJ2-3,14,TRBV5-1,many,.,CASSGGTMADTQYF,TGCGCCAGCAGCGGAGGGACAATGGCAGATACGCAGTATTTT
TRBJ2-7,14,TRBV5-1,few,.,CASSLEGGRYEQYF,TGCGCCAGCAGCTTGGAAGGGGGTCGGTACGAGCAGTACTTC
TRBJ2-3,15,TRBV7-6,few,TRBD2,CASSFSGRGTDTQYF,TGTGCCAGCAGTTTTAGCGGGAGGGGCACAGATACGCAGTATTTT
TRBJ2-7,17,TRBV5-1,.,TRBD2,CASSSTLAGKPSYEQYF,TGCGCCAGCAGCTCAACTCTAGCGGGCAAACCCTCCTACGAGCAGTACTTC
TRBJ1-3,13,TRBV15,.,.,CATSENSGNTIYF,TGTGCCACCAGCGAGAACTCTGGAAACACCATATATTTT
TRBJ2-5,14,TRBV6-2/TRBV6-3,.,TRBD1,CASSYFGTGETQYF,TGTGCCAGCAGTTACTTCGGGACAGGAGAGACCCAGTACTTC
TRBJ1-4,14,TRBV20-1,many,.,CSARDYQLNEKLFF,TGCAGTGCTAGAGATTACCAGCTTAATGAAAAACTGTTTTTT
TRBJ1-5,14,TRBV15,few,TRBD1,CATSTGTANQPQHF,TGTGCCACCAGCACCGGGACAGCTAATCAGCCCCAGCATTTT
TRBJ2-7,14,TRBV6-2/TRBV6-3,many,.,CASIPRGLIHEQYF,TGTGCCAGCATCCCCCGGGGCCTCATCCACGAGCAGTACTTC
TRBJ2-7,15,TRBV7-2,many,TRBD2,CASSLASGSFHEQYF,TGTGCCAGCAGCTTAGCTAGCGGGAGTTTCCACGAGCAGTACTTC
TRBJ2-2,12,TRBV7-2,many,.,CASSFYSGELFF,TGTGCCAGCAGCTTTTATTCCGGGGAGCTGTTTTTT
TRBJ2-2,16,TRBV7-9,many,TRBD2,CASSLMRGASTGELFF,TGTGCCAGCAGCTTAATGCGGGGGGCGAGCACCGGGGAGCTGTTTTTT
TRBJ1-6,14,TRBV7-3,many,TRBD1,CASSSGQGGSPLHF,TGTGCCAGCTCATCCGGACAGGGGGGTTCACCCCTCCACTTT
TRBJ2-2,16,TRBV3-1,few,.,CASSQEAARGTGELFF,TGTGCCAGCAGCCAAGAGGCTGCGAGGGGTACCGGGGAGCTGTTTTTT
TRBJ1-2,12,TRBV27,many,TRBD1,CASRDRSSGYTF,TGTGCCAGCCGGGACAGGTCCTCTGGCTACACCTTC
TRBJ1-5,14,TRBV5-1,many,.,CASSQGGSNQPQHF,TGCGCCAGCAGCCAGGGAGGGAGCAATCAGCCCCAGCATTTT